A single count supports the clone carrying this T cell receptor beta chain. Its target is not known. The CDR3 extends over 17 amino acids. V was clipped by 0 bases and J by 2 bases, with 17 bases between them. Germline CDR1 reads SGHDT; CDR2 reads YYEEEE. The data stem from a study of T cell responses to AZD1222 COVID-19 vaccine. Study results and caveats: A rise in Spike-specific TCR breadth and depth followed two AZD1222 doses. Females outnumbered males among donors, who were mostly white British; clonal diversity was possibly underestimated.

Timing groups of about 4 and about 12 weeks for second doses were pooled. Assay used: immunoSEQ multiplex PCR; TCRdb lists only in-frame clones, some missing. Of over 150,000 clones in the sample, almost 90% are singletons; the top ten hold around a tenth. This receptor was obtained from an adult who received the AZD1222 COVID-19 vaccine. The chain combines TRBV5-6 with TRBJ1-2; D is unresolved. The sequencing used peripheral blood, collected 28 days after the second AZD1222 dose. The CDR3: CASSLVHPDLLNYGYTF. The CDR3 coding sequence is TGTGCCAGCAGCTTGGTTCACCCTGACCTCTTAAACTATGGCTACACCTTC.